Only a few counts were recorded for the clone carrying this T cell receptor beta chain. Its antigen remains unidentified. Next came a second PCR, run for about 7 to 11 cycles, which used a sample-barcoded 5' primer along with a J-beta primer mix. Tags on each cDNA molecule came from a template-switch adaptor with 12 random nucleotides. TCRdb reprocessed the 5' RACE reads via MiXCR and lists one record per CDR3 protein. This table has 650,000 to 950,000 distinct CDR3 sequences, approximately 48% appearing once. These data come from a study of blood T cells in healthy people across ages. General observations from the study: Unsorted PBMC material precluded a definitive naive versus antigen-experienced comparison. A roughly linear fall in TCR beta diversity per million T cells was seen with increasing age.

The sequence derives from a man in his 60s in good health. The sequenced material came from blood.

Here the CDR3 reads CASRGTLGTEAFF. In nucleotides, the CDR3 is TGTGCCAGCAGAGGGACTTTGGGCACTGAAGCTTTCTTT. This sequence joins TRBV12-3 or TRBV12-4 and TRBJ1-1; a possible D gene is TRBD1 (5 bases). With 6 bases removed from V and 4 bases from J, the gap between germline ends came to 12 bases. CDR3 size: 13 residues.